This note documents a single TCR beta chain sequence. CDR3 length: 15 amino acids. V lost 3 bases to trimming and J lost 6 bases; unmatched junction nucleotides: 8. TCRdb ran MiXCR on the 5' RACE reads and lists one entry per CDR3 protein. The repertoire holds about 55,000 distinct CDR3 sequences, with around 7% as singletons. This entry is derived from a study of early T cells in non-severe SARS-CoV-2 infection. The source is an adult who was a healthcare worker with PCR-confirmed SARS-CoV-2 infection or an uninfected control (not recorded which). This chain links TRBV12-3 or TRBV12-4 with TRBJ2-1, with 7 bases fitting TRBD1. This material consisted of whole blood, taken at baseline. The CDR3 sequence is CASSFGQVFGNEQFF. The CDR3 nucleotides are TGTGCCAGCAGTTTTGGACAGGTCTTCGGCAATGAGCAGTTCTTC.